Following are 29 T cell receptor beta chains from one sample sequenced in a study of cytomegalovirus exposure and HLA in healthy donors. PCR amplification relied on 60 Vbeta primers (plus 13 Jbeta primers). Repertoires were generated with immunoSEQ multiplex PCR, while TCRdb's copy carries only in-frame clones and drops some. Of 130,000 or so clones listed, under 10% are singletons. Sequencing was carried out using PBMCs. Every receptor here comes from a woman in her forties in good health and CMV-seropositive.

In this sample, this clone turned up a few times. The chain carries TRBV5-1 and TRBJ2-7, with 7 bases that match TRBD2. The CDR3 is made up of 17 amino acids. The junction had 17 bases not matched to a gene; V was cut back by 4 bases and J by 4 bases. Germline values: CDR1 SGHRS, CDR2 YFSETQ. This CDR3 reads CASSPSVSSGVAYEQYF. In nucleotides, the CDR3 is TGCGCCAGCAGCCCCTCCGTCTCCAGCGGGGTCGCTTACGAGCAGTACTTC.

The chain is built from TRBV6-1 and TRBJ2-7; 11 positions agree with TRBD1. From germline, CDR1 is MNHNS and CDR2 SASEGT. The V and J ends lost 4 bases and 7 bases, in that order; junction bases with no gene match: 3. This CDR3 is 13 amino acids long. CDR3 DNA sequence: TGTGCCAGCAGTGCGGACAGGGGGCTTGAGCAGTACTTC. As protein: CASSADRGLEQYF.

The V and J genes are TRBV7-2 and TRBJ1-1; maybe TRBD1 (6 bases). The germline gives CDR1 SGHTA, CDR2 FQGNSA. V was trimmed by 5 bases and J by 5 bases, leaving 18 bases between them. The CDR3 is made up of 15 amino acids. The CDR3 sequence: CASSHQQGAWTEAFF. CDR3 in DNA: TGTGCCAGCAGCCATCAACAGGGAGCGTGGACTGAAGCTTTCTTT.

This clone showed up many times. The CDR3, as DNA: TGTGCCACTCGACAGGGTCAAAGGGAAGCTTTCTTT. Its translation is CATRQGQREAFF. This chain joins TRBV10-3 and TRBJ1-1, with 7 bases identical to TRBD1. Germline V gene sequence: CDR1 ENHRY, CDR2 SYGVKD. V was pared by 10 bases and J by 8 bases, with 10 bases of the junction left unmatched. The CDR3 length is 12 residues.

The chain links TRBV29-1 to TRBJ2-2, with D perhaps TRBD1 (5 bases). Trimming took 0 bases from V and 6 from J, leaving 5 bases between them. Per the germline V gene, CDR1 is SQVTM and CDR2 is ANQGSEA. The CDR3 has 12 amino acids. The CDR3, as DNA: TGCAGCGTTGAAGACAGGGCCGGGGAGCTGTTTTTT. It encodes CSVEDRAGELFF.

The V gene is TRBV6-6, the J gene TRBJ1-4, with D perhaps TRBD1 (6 bases). Trimming took 4 bases from V and 13 from J, leaving 16 bases between them. From germline, CDR1 is MNHNY and CDR2 SVGAGI (reference sequence). The CDR3 covers 13 residues. DNA of the CDR3: TGTGCCAGCAGTTTCTCCCAAGGGGGTGGACTGTTTTTT. Encoded protein: CASSFSQGGGLFF.

This clone has more than one count but fewer than ten. This chain joins TRBV12-5 and TRBJ1-6, with 8 bases fitting TRBD1. CDR3 length: 16 amino acids. The trim removed 6 bases at V and 1 base at J, leaving 5 bases unmatched. CDR1 and CDR2 from the germline V gene are LGHNT and FRNRAP. The CDR3 DNA is TGTGCTAGTGGCGACCAGGGGGCGTCCTATAATTCACCCCTCCACTTT. The encoded protein is CASGDQGASYNSPLHF.

This clone has more than one count but fewer than ten. Here the CDR3 DNA reads TGTGCCAGCAGCCTACGGGACAGGGATTTCGAGCAGTACTTC. It is translated as CASSLRDRDFEQYF. V is TRBV5-4 and J is TRBJ2-7, with 9 bases that match TRBD1. The V gene's germline CDR1 is SGHNT and CDR2 YYREEE (reference sequence). CDR3 length: 14 amino acids. The J segment lost 6 bases and the V segment lost 4 bases, leaving 8 bases of the junction unmatched.

The table lists this clone with a few counts. Relative to the germline gene, one junction end is altered; a read error may explain this. The chain recombines TRBV9 with TRBJ2-2, with 7 bases aligning to TRBD1. CDR3 length: 16 residues. In germline, CDR1 is SGDLS, CDR2 YYNGEE. The chain's CDR3 is CAGSVGAGGNTGELFF. DNA for the CDR3: TGTGCCGGCAGCGTAGGGGCAGGGGGGAACACCGGGGAGCTGTTTTTT.

This clone was seen more than once but under ten times. The chain combines TRBV19 with TRBJ1-5; TRBD1 agrees at 8 bases. The germline CDR1 and CDR2 sequences are LNHDA and SQIVND (reference sequence). J was trimmed by 3 bases and V by 7 bases; bases with no gene match: 11. The CDR3 is 16 residues long. CDR3: CASKGEQGVVNQPQHF. CDR3 coding DNA: TGTGCCAGTAAGGGAGAACAGGGGGTGGTCAATCAGCCCCAGCATTTT.

The chain joins TRBV25-1 to TRBJ2-1; 10 bases are shared with TRBD2. Germline CDR1 and CDR2: MGHDK and SYGVNS. After removal of 7 bases from V and 6 bases from J, the junction contained 9 bases not matched to a gene. The CDR3 totals 15 residues. CDR3 sequence: CASTSGGENFNEQFF. Written as DNA, the CDR3 is TGTGCCAGCACCAGCGGGGGGGAGAATTTCAATGAGCAGTTCTTC.

This clone showed up just a few times. The chain recombines TRBV5-1 with TRBJ2-7; 11 nucleotides align to TRBD2. This CDR3 contains 17 residues. V lost 4 bases, J lost 2 bases, and 11 bases stayed unmatched. The germline V gene has CDR1 SGHRS and CDR2 YFSETQ. CDR3 coding DNA: TGCGCCAGCAGCCACCTGGGACTAGCGGTTCCCGCCTACGAGCAGTACTTC. Translating gives CASSHLGLAVPAYEQYF.

This clone was seen a few times. Within the sample, other DNA sequences also encode this same CDR3. The chain links TRBV5-1 to TRBJ2-3, with 8 bases identical to TRBD2. This CDR3 has 15 amino acids. The germline gives CDR1 SGHRS, CDR2 YFSETQ. J was trimmed by 0 bases and V by 2 bases; bases with no gene match: 2. CDR3 DNA: TGCGCCAGCAGCTTAGCGGGGGCCAGCACAGATACGCAGTATTTT. Amino acid sequence: CASSLAGASTDTQYF.

This clone was found a few times. The chain recombines TRBV5-1 with TRBJ1-2; 7 bases align to TRBD1. Germline V gene sequence: CDR1 SGHRS, CDR2 YFSETQ. V lost 4 bases and J lost 1; bases outside the gene matches: 13. The CDR3 has 17 amino acids. DNA of the CDR3: TGCGCCAGCAGCCCCCTCCCGGGCCAGGGGGGTAACTATGGCTACACCTTC. Its translation is CASSPLPGQGGNYGYTF.

The table lists this clone with a few counts. For the CDR3, the DNA is TGTGCCACCAGCAGAGATCGGTGGAACACTGAAGCTTTCTTT. As protein: CATSRDRWNTEAFF. This rearrangement joins TRBV15 to TRBJ1-1; D not resolved. Per germline, CDR1 LNHNV and CDR2 YYDKDF (reference sequence). The CDR3 loop spans 14 amino acids. Trimming stripped 0 bases from V and 1 base from J, with 6 bases between.

This rearrangement joins TRBV25-1 to TRBJ2-6; unclear D gene. The CDR3 covers 17 residues. V lost 3 bases and J lost 1, with 13 bases in between. CDR1 MGHDK and CDR2 SYGVNS come from the germline V gene. CDR3 in amino acids: CASSDAGRESGANVLTF. The CDR3 nucleotides read TGTGCCAGCAGTGACGCCGGTCGTGAGTCTGGGGCCAACGTCCTGACTTTC. The entire variable domain, with the rest obtained from reference TRBV25-1 and TRBJ2-6, is as follows: EADIYQTPRYLVIGTGKKITLECSQTMGHDKMYWYQQDPGMELHLIHYSYGVNSTEKGDLSSESTVSRIRTEHFPLTLESARPSHTSQYLCASSDAGRESGANVLTFGAGSRLTVL.

This rearrangement joins TRBV9 to TRBJ2-5; TRBD2 is a possible D gene (5 bases). The CDR3 totals 15 residues. With 0 bases removed from V and 0 bases from J, the gap between germline ends came to 9 bases. Germline CDR1 reads SGDLS; CDR2 reads YYNGEE. CDR3 protein: CASSVGGLHQETQYF. As DNA, the CDR3 is TGTGCCAGCAGCGTAGGAGGACTCCACCAAGAGACCCAGTACTTC. Based on the CDR3 plus reference TRBV9 and TRBJ2-5, the full variable domain is DSGVTQTPKHLITATGQRVTLRCSPRSGDLSVYWYQQSLDQGLQFLIQYYNGEERAKGNILERFSAQQFPDLHSELNLSSLELGDSALYFCASSVGGLHQETQYFGPGTRLLVL.

This clone was picked up a small number of times. The genes are TRBV19 and TRBJ1-4; 10 nucleotides match TRBD1. Looked up from germline, CDR1 is LNHDA and CDR2 is SQIVND (reference sequence). V lost 5 bases, J lost 4 bases, and 4 bases stayed unmatched. The CDR3 spans 15 residues. CDR3 protein: CASSPRDRGNEKLFF. CDR3 nucleotide sequence: TGTGCCAGTAGTCCCCGGGACAGGGGTAATGAAAAACTGTTTTTT.

The rearrangement links TRBV29-1 to TRBJ2-1; a possible D gene is TRBD2 (6 bases). Deletions cut 2 bases from V and 12 bases from J, with 8 bases between. Germline V gene lookup returns CDR1 SQVTM and CDR2 ANQGSEA. This CDR3 contains 10 residues. The CDR3, as DNA: TGCAGCGTTGAATTGGGGGGGCAGTTCTTC. Residues: CSVELGGQFF.

This clone was recorded a few times. V and J are TRBV7-2 and TRBJ2-2, with 8 bases identical to TRBD2. The CDR3 has 15 residues. The J segment lost 5 bases and the V segment lost 7 bases, leaving 9 bases of the junction unmatched. Germline loops: CDR1 SGHTA, CDR2 FQGNSA. CDR3 region: CASTLRVAGTGELFF. The CDR3 bases are TGTGCCAGCACCCTCAGGGTAGCGGGGACCGGGGAGCTGTTTTTT.

This chain links TRBV7-9 with TRBJ2-7, with 7 bases that match TRBD1. The CDR3 is 17 residues long. The V gene end was trimmed by 5 bases and the J gene end by 1 base; junction bases not matched to a gene: 14. Per the germline V gene, CDR1 is SEHNR and CDR2 is FQNEAQ (reference sequence). In nucleotides, the CDR3 is TGTGCCAGCAGCCCGGACGTAGGGCAGGGGGATTCCTACGAGCAGTACTTC. It specifies CASSPDVGQGDSYEQYF.

The rearrangement links TRBV16 to TRBJ2-3, with 14 bases that match TRBD2. Germline V lookup: CDR1 KGHSY, CDR2 FQNENV. The CDR3 is made up of 17 amino acids. After removal of 4 bases from V and 4 bases from J, the junction contained 7 bases not matched to a gene. This CDR3 is CASSPIMGLAGADTQYF. CDR3 nucleotide sequence: TGTGCCAGCAGCCCGATCATGGGACTAGCGGGGGCAGATACGCAGTATTTT.

This clone was observed a handful of times. The gene calls are TRBV11-2 and TRBJ2-7; 8 nucleotides line up with TRBD1. There are 14 residues in the CDR3. Germline V gene sequence: CDR1 SGHAT, CDR2 FQNNGV. Germline trimming cut 5 bases from V and 2 bases from J; bases unmatched to any gene: 5. CDR3 DNA: TGTGCCAGCAGCCTCGGACAGGGACCCTACGAGCAGTACTTC. Translation: CASSLGQGPYEQYF.

The rearrangement links TRBV7-8 to TRBJ1-3; weak D call: TRBD1 (5 bases). This CDR3 has 16 amino acids. CDR1 is SGHVS, CDR2 FQNEAQ, per germline. Trimming stripped 3 bases from V and 0 bases from J, with 12 bases between. CDR3 residues: CASSLGGVSSGNTIYF. The CDR3 DNA sequence: TGTGCCAGCAGCTTGGGGGGGGTGAGCTCTGGAAACACCATATATTTT.

This clone has only a few counts. The chain uses TRBV14 and TRBJ2-1; 9 nucleotides line up with TRBD1. Germline V CDR1 and CDR2: SGHDN, FVKESK. Trimming removed 5 bases from V and 5 bases from J; junction bases left unmatched: 10. The CDR3 length is 16 residues. The chain's CDR3 is CASSKLPGQGDNEQFF. As DNA, the CDR3 is TGTGCCAGCAGCAAACTACCGGGACAGGGAGACAATGAGCAGTTCTTC.

The chain links TRBV12-5 to TRBJ1-6; TRBD1 aligns across 8 bases. V lost 8 bases, J lost 7 bases, and 4 bases stayed unmatched. Germline V CDR1 and CDR2: LGHNT, FRNRAP. There are 13 residues in the CDR3. The CDR3 DNA reads as TGTGCTAGTAGGACAGGGTGGAATTCACCCCTCCACTTT. Its translation is CASRTGWNSPLHF.

This clone was seen a few times. The rearrangement joins TRBV7-6 to TRBJ2-2; a possible D gene is TRBD1 (6 bases). Trimming shortened V by 2 bases and J by 0 bases, and 7 bases separated the two germline ends. Per the germline V gene, CDR1 is SGHVS and CDR2 is FNYEAQ. This CDR3 has 15 amino acids. In DNA form, the CDR3 reads TGTGCCAGCAGCTTAAACAGGGCGAACACCGGGGAGCTGTTTTTT. Amino acids: CASSLNRANTGELFF.

This clone was seen more than once but under ten times. This chain uses TRBV2 with TRBJ1-5; tentative D call: TRBD1 (6 bases). The germline V gene encodes CDR1 SNHLY and CDR2 FYNNEI. The ends were cut back, 2 bases at V and 9 bases at J, with 17 bases in the middle. There are 15 residues in the CDR3. The CDR3 here is CASSEIGGGGGPQHF. As DNA, the CDR3 is TGTGCCAGCAGTGAAATTGGGGGTGGGGGCGGGCCCCAGCATTTT.

The rearrangement joins TRBV7-2 to TRBJ2-2; D possibly corresponds to TRBD1 (5 bases). Germline lookup yields CDR1 SGHTA and CDR2 FQGNSA. This CDR3 is built from 15 residues. V was pared by 5 bases and J by 2 bases, with 12 bases between. The chain's CDR3 is CASSLMTVNTGELFF. As DNA, the CDR3 is TGTGCCAGCAGCCTAATGACAGTTAACACCGGGGAGCTGTTTTTT.